A selection of T cell receptor beta chains follows, all from one sample in a study of circulating and synovial CD4+ cells in juvenile arthritis. Using immunoSEQ multiplex PCR, the repertoire was profiled, and TCRdb retains in-frame clones only, with some absent. The data show about 16,000 clones, about 93% seen once. Sequenced material: CD4+ T cells from blood. All receptors derive from a human donor with juvenile idiopathic arthritis. The CDR3 runs from the conserved cysteine through the conserved F or W. The D gene is left open where the match is weak. Clone size appears in some rows only: once, few, many, or a class for an expanded clone.

abundance | j_gene | d_gene | v_gene | CDR3nt | CDR3aa
- | TRBJ2-5 | - | TRBV7-2 | TGTGCCAGCAGCTTAAACAAAGAGACCCAGTACTTC | CASSLNKETQYF
- | TRBJ2-7 | TRBD1 | TRBV5-6 | TGTGCCAGCAGCCCCCCTGGGACAGGGAACTACGAGCAGTACTTC | CASSPPGTGNYEQYF
- | TRBJ1-6 | - | TRBV7-8 | TGTGCCAGCAACGAAGGGGGTTCCTATAATTCACCCCTCCACTTT | CASNEGGSYNSPLHF
- | TRBJ1-6 | - | TRBV4-3 | TGCGCCAGCAGCCAACGGGGTGCTGATTCCCCCCTCCACTTT | CASSQRGADSPLHF
- | TRBJ2-7 | - | TRBV14 | TGTGCCAGCAGCCAAGTTGAGACAGTTATCTACGAGCAGTACTTC | CASSQVETVIYEQYF
- | TRBJ2-7 | - | TRBV7-2 | TGTGCCAGCAGCTTAGTGAGAGGACTTGCCTACGAGCAGTACTTC | CASSLVRGLAYEQYF
once | TRBJ1-3 | - | TRBV28 | TGTGCCAGCAGCTCCCCCGCAGGCTCTGGAAACACCATATATTTT | CASSSPAGSGNTIYF
- | TRBJ1-1 | - | TRBV27 | TGTGCCAGCAGTCCCTGGGGCCGCACAAACACTGAAGCTTTCTTT | CASSPWGRTNTEAFF
- | TRBJ2-7 | TRBD2 | TRBV10-3 | TGTGCCATCAGTGGGGGGGAGCGGGAGAGGAGGGCCTACGAGCAGTACTTC | CAISGGERERRAYEQYF
- | TRBJ1-2 | - | TRBV9 | TGTGCCAGCAGCGTAGAGGGGCGTCCCAACTATGGCTACACCTTC | CASSVEGRPNYGYTF
- | TRBJ2-1 | - | TRBV5-1 | TGCGCCAGCAGCTTGGTCTCGGGGGGCCACAATGAGCAGTTCTTC | CASSLVSGGHNEQFF
- | TRBJ2-1 | TRBD2 | TRBV5-1 | TGCGCCAGCAGCTTGTTTGCTAGCGGGGGCAATGAGCAGTTCTTC | CASSLFASGGNEQFF
once | TRBJ1-2 | - | TRBV14 | TGTGCCAGCAGCCAAGCACTTGGAGGACTGGGTGGCTACACCTTC | CASSQALGGLGGYTF
- | TRBJ2-2 | - | TRBV9 | TGTGCCAGCAGCGTCAGACTAGGGGAGGCCGGGGAGCTGTTTTTT | CASSVRLGEAGELFF
- | TRBJ1-4 | - | TRBV9 | TGTGCCAGCAGCGTAGATGGTTCGGGGGCTAATGAAAAACTGTTTTTT | CASSVDGSGANEKLFF
- | TRBJ1-1 | - | TRBV7-6 | TGTGCCAGCAGCTTCAGGGGCATGAACACTGAAGCTTTCTTT | CASSFRGMNTEAFF
few | TRBJ1-2 | - | TRBV10-1 | TGCGCCAGCAGTGAGTCATGGGGCCAGGGCTACACCTTC | CASSESWGQGYTF
- | TRBJ1-1 | - | TRBV6-1 | TGTGCCAGCAGTGACCGGGAGCAACAAGAAGCTTTCTTT | CASSDREQQEAFF
- | TRBJ1-1 | - | TRBV19 | TGTGCCAGTAGTCCGGGGGTGATGAACACTGAAGCTTTCTTT | CASSPGVMNTEAFF
- | TRBJ2-7 | TRBD1 | TRBV10-3 | TGTGCCATCAGTAAACTGACAGGGTACGAGCAGTACTTC | CAISKLTGYEQYF
- | TRBJ2-2 | TRBD2 | TRBV6-1 | TGTGCCAGCTCGACTAGCGCGAACACCGGGGAGCTGTTTTTT | CASSTSANTGELFF
- | TRBJ2-3 | - | TRBV5-3 | TGTGCCAGAAGCGGATGGAACTTAGCGGATACGCAGTATTTT | CARSGWNLADTQYF
- | TRBJ2-1 | TRBD1 | TRBV6-5 | TGTGCCAGCAGTAGGACAGGGGGTAGGTCGGAGCAGTTCTTC | CASSRTGGRSEQFF
- | TRBJ1-3 | - | TRBV7-2 | TGTGCCAGCAGCGGAGTTCAACTAAACACCATATATTTT | CASSGVQLNTIYF
- | TRBJ2-3 | - | TRBV2 | TGTGCCAGCAGCGCTAGTTTATCAGATACGCAGTATTTT | CASSASLSDTQYF